Each of the 16 T cell receptor beta chains below was sequenced from the same sample in a study of cytomegalovirus exposure and HLA in healthy donors. Both 60 Vbeta primers and 13 Jbeta primers went into the PCR. Repertoires were generated with immunoSEQ multiplex PCR, while TCRdb's copy carries only in-frame clones and drops some. The table lists 170,000 or so clones, roughly 78% of them singletons, with about 0.63% in the top ten. What was sequenced was PBMCs. These receptors all stem from a boy younger than 18 in good health and CMV-seronegative.

This clone showed up just once. For the CDR3, the DNA is TGTGCCAGTAGTATCGCTCTGAGGGGGCAAGAGTATTTT. As protein: CASSIALRGQEYF. V gene TRBV19 combines with J gene TRBJ2-3, with TRBD1 matching over 7 bases. The CDR3 is 13 amino acids. The V gene end was trimmed by 3 bases and the J gene end by 13 bases; junction bases not matched to a gene: 10. CDR1 is LNHDA, CDR2 SQIVND, per germline (reference sequence). The whole variable domain, remainder taken from reference TRBV19 and TRBJ2-3, is DGGITQSPKYLFRKEGQNVTLSCEQNLNHDAMYWYRQDPGQGLRLIYYSQIVNDFQKGDIAEGYSVSREKKESFPLTVTSAQKNPTAFYLCASSIALRGQEYFGPGTRLTVL.

The J gene is TRBJ1-6, the V gene TRBV4-1; 7 bases line up with TRBD1. Looked up from germline, CDR1 is MGHRA and CDR2 is YSYEKL. CDR3 size: 21 residues. V dropped 3 bases and J dropped 10; count of bases not matched to a gene: 27. CDR3 amino acids: CASSHTTPRGGGMSPGSPLHF. The CDR3 coding sequence is TGCGCCAGCAGCCATACAACACCCCGTGGAGGGGGCATGAGCCCGGGGTCACCCCTCCACTTT.

The chain joins TRBV14 to TRBJ2-3; the match to TRBD2 covers 7 bases. Germline V CDR1 and CDR2: SGHDN, FVKESK. The junction had 8 bases not matched to a gene; V was cut back by 1 base and J by 1 base. The CDR3 runs 17 residues. The CDR3, as DNA: TGTGCCAGCAGCCAAGGGGTGACTAGCTATCGCACAGATACGCAGTATTTT. Translation: CASSQGVTSYRTDTQYF.

This chain uses TRBV5-4 with TRBJ2-1, with 13 bases identical to TRBD2. Losses at the gene ends were 4 bases for V and 8 bases for J; bases not matched to a gene: 6. This CDR3 is built from 15 residues. Germline CDR1 SGHNT, CDR2 YYREEE (reference sequence). CDR3 residues: CASSKLAGGGDEQFF. In DNA form, the CDR3 reads TGTGCCAGCAGCAAACTAGCGGGGGGGGGCGATGAGCAGTTCTTC.

This rearrangement joins TRBV19 to TRBJ1-3; the match to TRBD1 covers 7 bases. The CDR3 contains 17 residues. The V and J ends lost 3 bases and 0 bases, in that order; junction bases with no gene match: 8. CDR1 and CDR2 from the germline V gene are LNHDA and SQIVND (reference sequence). This chain's CDR3 is CASSMRSGGASGNTIYF. CDR3 sequence (DNA): TGTGCCAGTAGTATGAGGTCAGGGGGTGCCTCTGGAAACACCATATATTTT. Based on the CDR3 plus reference TRBV19 and TRBJ1-3, the full variable domain is DGGITQSPKYLFRKEGQNVTLSCEQNLNHDAMYWYRQDPGQGLRLIYYSQIVNDFQKGDIAEGYSVSREKKESFPLTVTSAQKNPTAFYLCASSMRSGGASGNTIYFGEGSWLTVV.

This clone appeared once. This sequence joins TRBV5-1 and TRBJ1-2; D uncertain. V lost 6 bases to trimming and J lost 3 bases, with 12 bases between them. The CDR3 has 13 residues. Germline CDR1 SGHRS, CDR2 YFSETQ. The CDR3 sequence is CASTLEGYYGYTF. The CDR3 DNA is TGCGCCAGCACTCTCGAGGGATACTATGGCTACACCTTC. Filled out from reference TRBV5-1 and TRBJ1-2, the complete variable domain reads KAGVTQTPRYLIKTRGQQVTLSCSPISGHRSVSWYQQTPGQGLQFLFEYFSETQRNKGNFPGRFSGRQFSNSRSEMNVSTLELGDSALYLCASTLEGYYGYTFGSGTRLTVV.

The J gene is TRBJ2-1, the V gene TRBV7-2; D is ambiguous. Trimming removed 2 bases at V and 7 bases at J, with 6 bases between. The CDR3 length is 12 residues. Germline CDR1 SGHTA, CDR2 FQGNSA. CDR3 coding DNA: TGTGCCAGCAGCTTATTGAGTAATGAGCAGTTCTTC. This sequence encodes CASSLLSNEQFF.

This chain connects TRBV19 to TRBJ1-2; D is unclear. The CDR3 is 14 amino acids. CDR1 and CDR2 from the germline V gene are LNHDA and SQIVND (reference sequence). Trimming cost V 1 base and J 3 bases, with 9 bases left between them. The CDR3 protein is CASSIGRGYYGYTF. CDR3 DNA sequence: TGTGCCAGTAGTATAGGTCGGGGATACTATGGCTACACCTTC.

The chain is built from TRBV7-2 and TRBJ2-5; 7 bases are shared with TRBD1. Germline V gene lookup returns CDR1 SGHTA and CDR2 FQGNSA. There are 16 residues in the CDR3. The V gene end was trimmed by 5 bases and the J gene end by 4 bases; junction bases not matched to a gene: 13. CDR3 coding DNA: TGTGCCAGCAGCCCGCGGACAGGCTTGATTAGAGAGACCCAGTACTTC. Translation: CASSPRTGLIRETQYF.

The gene calls are TRBV10-2 and TRBJ2-5; 12 bases match TRBD2. This CDR3 region has 16 residues. Germline V gene sequence: CDR1 WSHSY, CDR2 SAAADI. With 2 bases clipped from V and 5 bases from J, the junction kept 6 bases outside the gene matches. The CDR3 here is CASSEASGRVRETQYF. As DNA, the CDR3 is TGCGCCAGCAGTGAGGCTAGCGGGAGGGTTCGGGAGACCCAGTACTTC.

This chain connects TRBV5-4 to TRBJ2-5; the match to TRBD2 covers 7 bases. V dropped 2 bases and J dropped 6; count of bases not matched to a gene: 7. The germline V gene has CDR1 SGHNT and CDR2 YYREEE (reference sequence). The CDR3 totals 14 residues. The CDR3 nucleotides read TGTGCCAGCAGCTTAGGGCCGGGAGGACAGACCCAGTACTTC. Translated: CASSLGPGGQTQYF.

This clone occurred a few times. J is TRBJ1-1 and V is TRBV9; D remains ambiguous. The V end was cut by 1 base, the J end by 0 bases, with 4 bases between. Germline V gives CDR1 SGDLS, CDR2 YYNGEE. The CDR3 is 13 amino acids. This CDR3 is CASSVSVNTEAFF. The CDR3 DNA follows: TGTGCCAGCAGCGTATCGGTGAACACTGAAGCTTTCTTT.

This chain links TRBV9 with TRBJ2-3, with D possibly being TRBD2 (6 bases). Trimming took 3 bases from V and 2 from J, leaving 13 bases between them. Germline V gives CDR1 SGDLS, CDR2 YYNGEE. There are 15 residues in the CDR3. CDR3 DNA: TGTGCCAGCAGCGGTAGCGGATATAACACAGATACGCAGTATTTT. This translates into CASSGSGYNTDTQYF.

The J gene is TRBJ2-7, the V gene TRBV30; weak D call: TRBD1 (7 bases). There are 17 residues in the CDR3. Deletions cut 1 base from V and 4 bases from J, with 23 bases between. In germline, CDR1 is GTSNPN, CDR2 SVGIG (reference sequence). In DNA, the CDR3 is TGTGCCTGGAGTGCCCGGGACAGTACTCAGCGGGCTTACGAGCAGTACTTC. Translation: CAWSARDSTQRAYEQYF. The full variable domain, its missing parts supplied by reference TRBV30 and TRBJ2-7, is SQTIHQWPATLVQPVGSPLSLECTVEGTSNPNLYWYRQAAGRGLQLLFYSVGIGQISSEVPQNLSASRPQDRQFILSSKKLLLSDSGFYLCAWSARDSTQRAYEQYFGPGTRLTVT.

This chain connects TRBV28 to TRBJ1-2, with 9 bases identical to TRBD1. The CDR3 runs 13 residues. The V gene end was trimmed by 6 bases and the J gene end by 7 bases; junction bases not matched to a gene: 6. The germline CDR1 and CDR2 sequences are MDHEN and SYDVKM. The CDR3 DNA follows: TGTGCCAGCAGGTGGGGACAGGGAAGTGGCTACACCTTC. Protein sequence: CASRWGQGSGYTF.

J is TRBJ1-1 and V is TRBV5-1; 9 bases align to TRBD1. The CDR3 runs 17 residues. V lost 2 bases to trimming and J lost 2 bases; unmatched junction nucleotides: 10. CDR1 SGHRS and CDR2 YFSETQ come from the germline V gene. DNA of the CDR3: TGCGCCAGCAGCTTAACCGGGACAGGGTACGGAAACACTGAAGCTTTCTTT. As protein: CASSLTGTGYGNTEAFF.